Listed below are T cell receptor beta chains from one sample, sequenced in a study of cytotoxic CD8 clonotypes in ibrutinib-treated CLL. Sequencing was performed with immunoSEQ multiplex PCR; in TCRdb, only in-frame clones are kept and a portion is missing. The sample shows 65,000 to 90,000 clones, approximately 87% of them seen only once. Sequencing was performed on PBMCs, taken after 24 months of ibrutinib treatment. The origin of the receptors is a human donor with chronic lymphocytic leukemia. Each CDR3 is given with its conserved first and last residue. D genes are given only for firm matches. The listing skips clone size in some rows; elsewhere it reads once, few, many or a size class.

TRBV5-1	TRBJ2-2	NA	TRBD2	CASSLAGVNTGELFF	TGCGCCAGCAGTCTAGCGGGAGTGAACACCGGGGAGCTGTTTTTT
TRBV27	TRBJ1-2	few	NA	CASGRNYGYTF	TGTGCCAGCGGGCGGAACTATGGCTACACCTTC
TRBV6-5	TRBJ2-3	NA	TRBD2	CASSGRATDTQYF	TGTGCCAGCAGCGGGAGGGCAACAGATACGCAGTATTTT
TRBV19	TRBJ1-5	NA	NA	CASSIGGPRGNQPQHF	TGTGCCAGTAGTATAGGGGGGCCGAGGGGCAATCAGCCCCAGCATTTT
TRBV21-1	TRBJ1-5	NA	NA	CASSDLRPRQGLGNQPQHF	TGTGCCAGCAGCGACCTGCGTCCACGACAGGGTCTGGGCAATCAGCCCCAGCATTTT
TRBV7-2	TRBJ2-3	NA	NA	CASSLGTPSTDTQYF	TGTGCCAGCAGCTTGGGGACACCCAGCACAGATACGCAGTATTTT
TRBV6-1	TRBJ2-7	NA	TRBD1	CASSEARDRVIYEQYF	TGTGCCAGCAGTGAAGCAAGGGACAGGGTCATATACGAGCAGTACTTC
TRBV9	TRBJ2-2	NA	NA	CASSVLGSYTGELFF	TGTGCCAGCAGCGTACTTGGCAGTTACACCGGGGAGCTGTTTTTT
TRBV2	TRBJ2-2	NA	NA	CASSERVLELFF	TGTGCCAGCAGTGAAAGGGTCTTGGAGCTGTTTTTT
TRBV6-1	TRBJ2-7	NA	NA	CASIPFYEQYF	TGTGCCAGCATTCCCTTCTACGAGCAGTACTTC
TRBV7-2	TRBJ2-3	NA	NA	CASNWGANTQYF	TGTGCCTCCAATTGGGGGGCAAATACGCAGTATTTT
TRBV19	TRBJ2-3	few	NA	CASRDRFSSTDTQYF	TGTGCCAGTAGGGACAGATTTTCTAGCACAGATACGCAGTATTTT
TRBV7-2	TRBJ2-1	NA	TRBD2	CASRPGLASHEQFF	TGTGCCAGCAGACCGGGACTAGCGAGCCATGAGCAGTTCTTC
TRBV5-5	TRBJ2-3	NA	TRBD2	CASSFREGDTQYF	TGTGCCAGCAGTTTCCGGGAGGGAGATACGCAGTATTTT
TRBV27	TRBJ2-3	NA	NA	CASSLSRGPNTQYF	TGTGCCAGCAGTTTATCGCGGGGGCCCAATACGCAGTATTTT
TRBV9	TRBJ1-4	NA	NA	CASSVEPDFEKLFF	TGTGCCAGCAGCGTAGAACCAGATTTTGAAAAACTGTTTTTT
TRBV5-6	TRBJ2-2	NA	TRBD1	CASSSGWVGQGSYTGELFF	TGTGCCAGCAGCTCCGGGTGGGTGGGACAGGGGAGCTACACCGGGGAGCTGTTTTTT
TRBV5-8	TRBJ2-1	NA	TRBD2	CASSLAGTSRDNEQFF	TGTGCCAGCAGCTTGGCTGGGACTAGCAGAGACAATGAGCAGTTCTTC
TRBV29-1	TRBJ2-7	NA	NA	CSGGGGQYEQYF	TGCAGCGGCGGAGGTGGACAGTACGAGCAGTACTTC
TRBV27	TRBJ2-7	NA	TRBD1	CASSSSGTGRHSEQYF	TGTGCCAGCAGTTCTTCCGGGACAGGGCGCCACAGTGAGCAGTACTTC
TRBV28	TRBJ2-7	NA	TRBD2	CASSPGGGSTGQYF	TGTGCCAGCAGTCCGGGGGGTGGGTCTACGGGACAGTACTTC
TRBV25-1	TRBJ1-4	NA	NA	CASSKRGGDEKLFF	TGTGCCAGCAGTAAGAGGGGGGGGGATGAAAAACTGTTTTTT
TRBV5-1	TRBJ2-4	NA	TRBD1	CASKTGGQGNIQYF	TGCGCCAGCAAAACCGGGGGACAGGGAAACATTCAGTACTTC